This T cell receptor beta chain comes out of a study of cytomegalovirus exposure and HLA in healthy donors. About the research overall: The 550 to 800 first-cohort repertoires and the roughly 120 validation repertoires shared the same platform, a later analysis reported.

The approximately 130-subject validation cohort, separate from the approximately 670-subject first cohort, included the donors. Sequencing used immunoSEQ multiplex PCR; TCRdb keeps in-frame clones, though not all of them. The sample gives 150,000 to 200,000 clones, around nine tenths of which show up once; more than 1.2% is in the top ten. This CDR3 is 15 amino acids long. In germline, CDR1 is PRHDT, CDR2 FYEKMQ (reference sequence). V lost 8 bases and J lost 4, with 18 bases in between. A remark on this clone: The target antigen is unknown.

Study-wide results and caveats: It was reported that the classifier diagnosed cytomegalovirus status with high specificity and sensitivity in both the original and validation cohorts.

The clonotype originates from a young woman in good health and CMV-seronegative. The chain employs TRBV13 and TRBJ1-5; D is possibly TRBD1 (6 bases). Sequencing was performed on PBMCs. CDR3 in DNA: TGTGCCAGCGGAAGAGGCGACAGGCCGAATCAGCCCCAGCATTTT. It translates to CASGRGDRPNQPQHF.